The present TCR beta chain was sequenced within a study of blood T cell repertoires in COVID-19. Original handling: Quantification of nucleated cells was approximated via reference gene primer amplification. Sequencing was performed with immunoSEQ multiplex PCR; in TCRdb, only in-frame clones are kept and a portion is missing. V, J and clone size are those of that table, while D and trimming were read from the DNA. The data show about 200,000 clones, approximately 90% seen once. Trimming removed 9 bases from V and 0 bases from J, with 6 bases in between. The CDR3 is 13 residues long. Germline values: CDR1 SNHLY, CDR2 FYNNEI. Seattle patients were enrolled while actively infected and followed longitudinally.

The sequenced material came from peripheral blood. The origin of this receptor is a man aged 45 to 65 with COVID-19, enrolled during active disease. V usage is TRBV2 and J usage is TRBJ2-6; D unclear. DNA for the CDR3: TGTGCCAGTCACAGCTCTGGGGCCAACGTCCTGACTTTC. This encodes CASHSSGANVLTF.